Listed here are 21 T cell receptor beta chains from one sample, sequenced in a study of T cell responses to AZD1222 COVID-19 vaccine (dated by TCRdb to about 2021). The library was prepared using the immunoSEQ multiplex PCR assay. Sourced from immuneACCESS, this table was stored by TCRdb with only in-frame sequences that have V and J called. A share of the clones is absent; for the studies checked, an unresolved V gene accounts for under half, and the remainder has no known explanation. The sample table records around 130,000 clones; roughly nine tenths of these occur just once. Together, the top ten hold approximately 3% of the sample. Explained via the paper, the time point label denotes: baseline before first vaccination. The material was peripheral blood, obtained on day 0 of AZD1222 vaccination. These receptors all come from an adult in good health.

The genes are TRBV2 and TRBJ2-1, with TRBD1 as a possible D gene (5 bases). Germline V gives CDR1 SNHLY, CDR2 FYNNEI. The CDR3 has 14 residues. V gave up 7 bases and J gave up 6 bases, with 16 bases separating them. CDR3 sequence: CASTSRRGINEQFF. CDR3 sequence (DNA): TGTGCCAGCACCTCGAGAAGGGGTATCAATGAGCAGTTCTTC.

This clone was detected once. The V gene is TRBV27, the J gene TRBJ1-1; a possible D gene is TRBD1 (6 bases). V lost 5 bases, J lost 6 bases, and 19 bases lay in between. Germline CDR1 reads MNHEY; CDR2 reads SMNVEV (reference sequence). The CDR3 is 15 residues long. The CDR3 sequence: CASSPTPQGIAEAFF. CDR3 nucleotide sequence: TGTGCCAGCAGTCCTACCCCACAGGGAATCGCTGAAGCTTTCTTT.

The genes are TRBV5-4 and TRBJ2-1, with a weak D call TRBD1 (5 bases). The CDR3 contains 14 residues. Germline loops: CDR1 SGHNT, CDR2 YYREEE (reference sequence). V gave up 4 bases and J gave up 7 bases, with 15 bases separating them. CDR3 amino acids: CASSTGPPGNEQFF. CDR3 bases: TGTGCCAGCAGCACGGGCCCTCCAGGGAATGAGCAGTTCTTC.

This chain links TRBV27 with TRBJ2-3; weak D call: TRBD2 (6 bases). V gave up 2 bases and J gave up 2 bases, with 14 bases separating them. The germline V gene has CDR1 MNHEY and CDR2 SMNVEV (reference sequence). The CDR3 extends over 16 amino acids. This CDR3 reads CASSLNQWDFTDTQYF. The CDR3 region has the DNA TGTGCCAGCAGTTTAAATCAGTGGGACTTCACAGATACGCAGTATTTT.

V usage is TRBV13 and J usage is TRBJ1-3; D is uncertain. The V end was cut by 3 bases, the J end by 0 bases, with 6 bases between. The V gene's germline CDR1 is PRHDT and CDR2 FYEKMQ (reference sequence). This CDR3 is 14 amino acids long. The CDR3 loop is CASSLRGSGNTIYF. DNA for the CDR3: TGTGCCAGCAGCTTGAGAGGCTCTGGAAACACCATATATTTT.

CDR3 sequence (DNA): TGTGCCAGCAAGGGTGGACTAGCGGGGGGAGAGACCCAGTACTTC. This codes for CASKGGLAGGETQYF. The chain couples TRBV27 to TRBJ2-5; TRBD2 agrees at 14 bases. CDR3 size: 15 residues. J lost 4 bases, V lost 7 bases, and 5 bases had no gene match. Looked up from germline, CDR1 is MNHEY and CDR2 is SMNVEV (reference sequence).

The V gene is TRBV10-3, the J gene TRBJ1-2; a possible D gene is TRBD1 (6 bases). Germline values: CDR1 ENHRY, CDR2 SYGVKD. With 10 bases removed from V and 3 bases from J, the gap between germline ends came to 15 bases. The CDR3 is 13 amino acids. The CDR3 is CATSRTEDYGYTF. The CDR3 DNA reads TGTGCCACCTCAAGGACAGAGGACTATGGCTACACCTTC.

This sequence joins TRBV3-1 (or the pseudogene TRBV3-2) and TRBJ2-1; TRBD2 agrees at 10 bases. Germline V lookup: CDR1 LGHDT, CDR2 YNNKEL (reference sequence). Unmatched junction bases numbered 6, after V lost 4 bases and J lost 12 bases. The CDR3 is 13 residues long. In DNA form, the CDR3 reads TGTGCCAGCAGCCTACTAGCGGGAACTTCGCAGTTCTTC. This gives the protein CASSLLAGTSQFF.

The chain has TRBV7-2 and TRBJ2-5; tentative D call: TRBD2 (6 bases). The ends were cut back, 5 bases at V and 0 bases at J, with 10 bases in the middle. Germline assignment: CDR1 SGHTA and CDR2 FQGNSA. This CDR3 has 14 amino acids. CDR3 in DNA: TGTGCCAGCAGCCCCCTAGCGAACCAAGAGACCCAGTACTTC. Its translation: CASSPLANQETQYF.

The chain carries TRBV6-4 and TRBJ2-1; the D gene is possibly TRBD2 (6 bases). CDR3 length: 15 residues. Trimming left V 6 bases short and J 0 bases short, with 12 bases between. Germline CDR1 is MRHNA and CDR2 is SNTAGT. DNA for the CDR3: TGTGCCAGCAGATGGGACTGGAGCTCCTACAATGAGCAGTTCTTC. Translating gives CASRWDWSSYNEQFF.

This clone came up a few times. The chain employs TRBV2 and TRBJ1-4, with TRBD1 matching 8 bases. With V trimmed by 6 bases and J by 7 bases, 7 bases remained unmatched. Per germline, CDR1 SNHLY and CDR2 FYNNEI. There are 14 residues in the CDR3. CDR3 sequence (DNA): TGTGCCAGCAGAGACCGGACAGGGATTGAAAAACTGTTTTTT. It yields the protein CASRDRTGIEKLFF.

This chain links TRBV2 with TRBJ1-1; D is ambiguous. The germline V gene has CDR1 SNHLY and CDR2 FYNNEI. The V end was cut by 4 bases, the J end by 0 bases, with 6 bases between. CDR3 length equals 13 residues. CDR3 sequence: CASSVGVNTEAFF. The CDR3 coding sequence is TGTGCCAGCAGTGTTGGTGTGAACACTGAAGCTTTCTTT.

CDR3 amino acids: CASSEGQSSYNSPLHF. CDR3 nucleotide sequence: TGTGCCAGCAGTGAAGGACAGAGCTCCTATAATTCACCCCTCCACTTT. The J gene is TRBJ1-6, the V gene TRBV6-1; maybe TRBD1 (5 bases). The CDR3 is 16 amino acids. Looked up from germline, CDR1 is MNHNS and CDR2 is SASEGT. Trimming took 1 base from V and 0 from J, leaving 7 bases between them.

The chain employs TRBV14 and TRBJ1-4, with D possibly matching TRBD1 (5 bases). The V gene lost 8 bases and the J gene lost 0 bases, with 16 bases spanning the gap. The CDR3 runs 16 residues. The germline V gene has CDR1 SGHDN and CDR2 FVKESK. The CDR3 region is CASGPTVPTTNEKLFF. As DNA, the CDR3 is TGTGCCAGCGGGCCGACAGTCCCCACAACTAATGAAAAACTGTTTTTT.

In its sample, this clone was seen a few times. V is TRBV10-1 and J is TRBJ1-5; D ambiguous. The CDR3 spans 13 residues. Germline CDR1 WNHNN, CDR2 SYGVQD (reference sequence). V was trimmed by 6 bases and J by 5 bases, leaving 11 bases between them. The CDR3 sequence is CASSFNRDQPQHF. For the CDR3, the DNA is TGCGCCAGCAGCTTTAACCGGGATCAGCCCCAGCATTTT.

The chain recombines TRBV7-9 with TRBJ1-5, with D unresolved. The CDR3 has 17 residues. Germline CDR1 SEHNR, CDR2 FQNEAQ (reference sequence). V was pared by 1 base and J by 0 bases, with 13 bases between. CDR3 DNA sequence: TGTGCCAGCAGCTTAGGACTAGATAGCTATAGCAATCAGCCCCAGCATTTT. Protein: CASSLGLDSYSNQPQHF.

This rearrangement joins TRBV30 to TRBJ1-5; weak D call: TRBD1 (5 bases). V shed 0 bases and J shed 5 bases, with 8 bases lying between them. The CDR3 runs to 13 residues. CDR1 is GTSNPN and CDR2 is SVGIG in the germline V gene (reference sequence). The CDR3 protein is CAWSVQTDQPQHF. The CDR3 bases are TGTGCCTGGAGTGTACAGACAGATCAGCCCCAGCATTTT.

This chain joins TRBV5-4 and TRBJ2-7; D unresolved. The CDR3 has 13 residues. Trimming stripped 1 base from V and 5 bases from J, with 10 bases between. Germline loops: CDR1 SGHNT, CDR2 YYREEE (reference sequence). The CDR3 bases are TGTGCCAGCAGCTTGTTCCCCGGCCACGAGCAGTACTTC. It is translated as CASSLFPGHEQYF.

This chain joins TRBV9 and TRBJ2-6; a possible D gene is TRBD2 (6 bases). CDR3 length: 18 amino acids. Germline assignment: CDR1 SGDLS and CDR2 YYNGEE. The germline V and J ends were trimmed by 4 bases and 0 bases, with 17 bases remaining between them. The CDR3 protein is CASSLRGSDPSGANVLTF. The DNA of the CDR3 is TGTGCCAGCAGCCTCCGGGGGTCGGACCCCTCTGGGGCCAACGTCCTGACTTTC.

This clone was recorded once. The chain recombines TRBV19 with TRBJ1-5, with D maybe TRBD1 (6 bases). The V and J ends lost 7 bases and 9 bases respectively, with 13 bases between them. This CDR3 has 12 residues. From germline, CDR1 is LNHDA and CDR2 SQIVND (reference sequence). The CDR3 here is CASTGGPGPQHF. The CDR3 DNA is TGTGCCAGTACGGGGGGCCCGGGGCCCCAGCATTTT.

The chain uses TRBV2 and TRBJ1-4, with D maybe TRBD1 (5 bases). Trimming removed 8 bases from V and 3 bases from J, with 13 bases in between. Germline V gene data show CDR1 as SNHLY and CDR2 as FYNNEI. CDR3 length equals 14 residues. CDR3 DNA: TGTGCCAGCGGCAGGGTCTCGGCTAATGAAAAACTGTTTTTT. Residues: CASGRVSANEKLFF.